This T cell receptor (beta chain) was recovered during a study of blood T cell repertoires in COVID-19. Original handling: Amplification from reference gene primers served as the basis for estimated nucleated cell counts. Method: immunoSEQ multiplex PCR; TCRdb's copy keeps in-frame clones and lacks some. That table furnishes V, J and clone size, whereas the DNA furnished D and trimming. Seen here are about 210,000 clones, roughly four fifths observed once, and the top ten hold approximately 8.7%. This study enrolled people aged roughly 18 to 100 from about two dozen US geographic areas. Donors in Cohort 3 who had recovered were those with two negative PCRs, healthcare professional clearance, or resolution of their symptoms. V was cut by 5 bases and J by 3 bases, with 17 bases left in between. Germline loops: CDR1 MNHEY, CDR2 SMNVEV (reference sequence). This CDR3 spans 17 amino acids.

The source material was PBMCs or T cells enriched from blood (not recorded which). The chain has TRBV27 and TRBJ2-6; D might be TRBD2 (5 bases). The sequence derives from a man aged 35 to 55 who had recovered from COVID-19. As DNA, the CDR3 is TGTGCCAGCAGTCACCCAAGGGAGTTTTATGGGGCCAACGTCCTGACTTTC. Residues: CASSHPREFYGANVLTF.